The present T cell receptor (beta chain) was sequenced within a study of CD8+ T cells in alopecia areata. The authors extracted RNA and reverse transcribed it into cDNA as the sequencing template. The method was immunoSEQ multiplex PCR; TCRdb's version includes in-frame clones alone and lacks a portion of them. The data contain just under 65,000 clones, about half of them singletons. Noted treatment: oral pan-JAK inhibitor, 5-10 mg twice daily. This TCR was sampled from a human donor with alopecia areata. The material was CD8+ T cells sorted from blood, obtained around week 37, from a patient treated with tofacitinib.

The CDR3: CASINTRRTSGSAETQYF. DNA for the CDR3: TGTGCCAGCATCAATACTCGACGGACTAGCGGGAGCGCTGAGACCCAGTACTTC. The chain combines TRBV5-6 with TRBJ2-5, with TRBD2 identical over 13 bases. This CDR3 contains 18 residues. The V gene end was trimmed by 6 bases and the J gene end by 5 bases; junction bases not matched to a gene: 16. Germline CDR1 and CDR2: SGHDT and YYEEEE.